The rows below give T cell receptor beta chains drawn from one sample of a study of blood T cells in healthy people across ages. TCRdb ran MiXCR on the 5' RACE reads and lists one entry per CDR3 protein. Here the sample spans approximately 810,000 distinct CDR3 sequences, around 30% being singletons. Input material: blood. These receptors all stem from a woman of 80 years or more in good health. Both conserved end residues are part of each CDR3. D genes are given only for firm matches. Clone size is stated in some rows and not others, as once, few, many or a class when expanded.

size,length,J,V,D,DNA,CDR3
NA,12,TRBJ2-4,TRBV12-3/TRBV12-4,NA,TGTGCCAGCAGTCGATTTGGAAACATTCAGTACTTC,CASSRFGNIQYF
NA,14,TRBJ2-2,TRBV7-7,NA,TGTGCCAGCAGGACCGTTGGGGTCACCGGGGAGCTGTTTTTT,CASRTVGVTGELFF
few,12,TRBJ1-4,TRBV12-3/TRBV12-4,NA,TGTGCCAGCAGGGGAAGGGGTGAAAAACTGTTTTTT,CASRGRGEKLFF
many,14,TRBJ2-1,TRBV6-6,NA,TGTGCCACCACGGGGGCAGGCATCTACAATGAGCAGTTCTTC,CATTGAGIYNEQFF
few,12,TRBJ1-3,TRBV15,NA,TGTGCCACCAGCAGAGCTGGAAACACCATATATTTT,CATSRAGNTIYF
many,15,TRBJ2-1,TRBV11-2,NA,TGTGCCAGCAGCTTATGGACTACATACTACAATGAGCAGTTCTTC,CASSLWTTYYNEQFF
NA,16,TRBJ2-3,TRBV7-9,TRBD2,TGTGCCAGCAGCTTCAGCGGGGGGGCTCAGACAGATACGCAGTATTTT,CASSFSGGAQTDTQYF
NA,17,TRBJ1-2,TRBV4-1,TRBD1,TGCGCCAGCAGCCAAGAAAGCGGGGACAGACCTAACTATGGCTACACCTTC,CASSQESGDRPNYGYTF
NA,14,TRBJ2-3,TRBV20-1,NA,TGCAGTGCTAGAGATATGCACGCGGGGCATACACAGTATTTT,CSARDMHAGHTQYF
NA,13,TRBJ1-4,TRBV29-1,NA,TGCAGCGTCCGGGACATAGGTGATGAAAAACTGTTTTTT,CSVRDIGDEKLFF
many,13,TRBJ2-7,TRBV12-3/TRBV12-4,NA,TGTGCCAGCAGTTTAGGGTTGAAGGGGGAGCAGTACTTC,CASSLGLKGEQYF
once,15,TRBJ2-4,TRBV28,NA,TGTGCCAGCAGCCGTGGACCGGAATCCAAAAACATTCAGTACTTC,CASSRGPESKNIQYF
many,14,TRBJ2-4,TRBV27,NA,TGTGCCAGCAGTCGTACAGGGAGGGGAAACATTCAGTACTTC,CASSRTGRGNIQYF
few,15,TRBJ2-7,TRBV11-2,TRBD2,TGCGCCAGCAGCCAAGATGCTAGCGGGAAGGTCGAGCAGTACTTC,CASSQDASGKVEQYF
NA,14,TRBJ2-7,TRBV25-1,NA,TGTGCCAGCAGTGTTTGGGGGTTCGCGGTCGAGCAGTACTTC,CASSVWGFAVEQYF
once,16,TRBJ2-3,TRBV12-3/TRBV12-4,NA,TGTGCCAGCACTTCTTGGGCCCAGGCGAGCGCAGATGCGGAGTATTTT,CASTSWAQASADAEYF
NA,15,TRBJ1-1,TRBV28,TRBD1,TGTGCCAGCACAAAAGGGACAGGGGTTAACACTGAAGCTTTCTTT,CASTKGTGVNTEAFF
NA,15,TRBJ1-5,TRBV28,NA,TGTGCCAGCAGTCCCATTCATCTCACTACTCAGCCCCAGCATTTT,CASSPIHLTTQPQHF
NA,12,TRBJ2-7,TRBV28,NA,TGTGCCAGCAGTCCCCAGCCCTACGAGCAGTACTTC,CASSPQPYEQYF
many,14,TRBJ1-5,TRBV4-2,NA,TGTGCCAGCAGCCAAGGGACCTTCAATCAGCCCCAGCATTTT,CASSQGTFNQPQHF
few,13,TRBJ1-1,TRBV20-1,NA,TGCAGTGCTAGACAAGACAGGAACACTGAAGCTTTCTTT,CSARQDRNTEAFF
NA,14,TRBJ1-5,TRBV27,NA,TGTGCCAGCAGCAGTATGGCCGCTACGCAGCCCCAGCATTTT,CASSSMAATQPQHF
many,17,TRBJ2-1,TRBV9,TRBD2,TGTGCCAGCAGCGCCACCTTACTAGCGGGGGGGCGGAATGAGCAGTTCTTC,CASSATLLAGGRNEQFF
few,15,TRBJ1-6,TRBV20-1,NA,TGCAGTGCTAGCTTCGGGGGGCGGACTGGTTCACCCCTCCACTTT,CSASFGGRTGSPLHF
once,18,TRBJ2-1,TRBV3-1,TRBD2,TGTGCCAGCAGCCAAGATCATCGGGCAGCGGGGGGGCCAGAGGAGCAGTTCTTC,CASSQDHRAAGGPEEQFF
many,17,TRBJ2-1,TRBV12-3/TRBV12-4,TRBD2,TGTGCCAGCAGTTTTAGACTAGCGGGGGGGGGGCGGAATGAGCAGTTCTTC,CASSFRLAGGGRNEQFF
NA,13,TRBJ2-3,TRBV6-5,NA,TGTGCCAGCAGTTCCTCCTACGGAGATACGCAGTATTTT,CASSSSYGDTQYF
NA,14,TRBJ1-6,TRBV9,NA,TGTGCCAGCAGCGTAGACCCTGATAATTCACCCCTCCACTTT,CASSVDPDNSPLHF
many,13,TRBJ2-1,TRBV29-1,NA,TGCAGCGTCGCCCGTACTAGGTACAATGAGCAGTTCTTC,CSVARTRYNEQFF
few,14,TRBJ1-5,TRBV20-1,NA,TGCAGTGCTGCGGGACGGACAAGCAATCAGCCCCAGCATTTT,CSAAGRTSNQPQHF
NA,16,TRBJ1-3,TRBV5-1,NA,TGCGCCAGCAGCTTGGAGCAGATGCTCTCTGGAAACACCATATATTTT,CASSLEQMLSGNTIYF
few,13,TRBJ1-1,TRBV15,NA,TGTGCCACCAGCCTAGGGGCGAACACTGAAGCTTTCTTT,CATSLGANTEAFF
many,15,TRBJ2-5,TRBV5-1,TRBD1,TGCGCCAGCAGCCTGGACAGGCGAGTCCAAGAGACCCAGTACTTC,CASSLDRRVQETQYF
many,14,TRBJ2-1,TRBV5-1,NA,TGCGCCAGCAGCTTGGGTTCGGCTACCAATGAGCAGTTCTTC,CASSLGSATNEQFF
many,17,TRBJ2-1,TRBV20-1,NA,TGCAGTGCTAGAGCGCCTTTACTAGGAAAGTCCTACAATGAGCAGTTCTTC,CSARAPLLGKSYNEQFF
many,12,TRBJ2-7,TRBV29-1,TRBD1,TGCAGCTCCCGGGACAGTTCCTACGAGCAGTACTTC,CSSRDSSYEQYF
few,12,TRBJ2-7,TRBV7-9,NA,TGCGCCAACAGCTTTTCAGTTGACGAGCAGTACTTC,CANSFSVDEQYF
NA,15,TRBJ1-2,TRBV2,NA,TGTGCCAGCAGTGAATCACTCGCCCTCGCGGGGGGCTACACCTTC,CASSESLALAGGYTF
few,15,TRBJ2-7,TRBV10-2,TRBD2,TGCGCCAGCAGTGAGTGGACTAGCGGGGTCTACGAGCAGTACTTC,CASSEWTSGVYEQYF
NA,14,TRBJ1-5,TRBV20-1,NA,TGCAGTGCTCAGAGGGCAGATAGCAATCAGCCCCAGCATTTT,CSAQRADSNQPQHF
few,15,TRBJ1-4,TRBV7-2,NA,TGTGCCAGCAGTATAGCGGGTGGGGGTGGGGAAAAACTGTTTTTT,CASSIAGGGGEKLFF
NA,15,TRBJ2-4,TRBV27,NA,TGTGCCAGCAGTGCCCCGGGGGCGCGGGCAAACATTCAGTACTTC,CASSAPGARANIQYF
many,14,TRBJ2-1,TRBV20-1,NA,TGCAGTGCACCTATAGGGGGGGGAAACAATGAGCAGTTCTTC,CSAPIGGGNNEQFF
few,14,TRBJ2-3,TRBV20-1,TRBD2,TGCAGTGCTATGTCTAGCGGAGGACTGTATACGCAGTATTTT,CSAMSSGGLYTQYF
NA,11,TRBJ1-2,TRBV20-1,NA,TGCAGTGCTCGAAGGACTGAAGGCTACACCTTC,CSARRTEGYTF
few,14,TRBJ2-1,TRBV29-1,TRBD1,TGCAGCGTTAGGGGCCCGGACAGGGGCAATGAGCAGTTCTTC,CSVRGPDRGNEQFF
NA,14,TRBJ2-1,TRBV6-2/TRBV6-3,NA,TGTGCCACCACGGAGGGGCGTTCCTACAATGAGCAGTTCTTC,CATTEGRSYNEQFF
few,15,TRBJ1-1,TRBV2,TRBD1,TGTGCCAGCAACCCCGGGACAGGGTCGAACACTGAAGCTTTCTTT,CASNPGTGSNTEAFF
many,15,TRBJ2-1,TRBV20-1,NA,TGCAGTGCCTCGACTGGCTTTACTTTGGGAAATGAGCAGTTCTTC,CSASTGFTLGNEQFF